The 13 T cell receptor beta chains listed next were all sequenced from one sample in a study of T cells in Graves' hyperthyroidism and ophthalmopathy. Amplified regions were TCR beta CDR3 sequences from RNA transcripts. The HTBI primer set was used in a first-round RT-PCR of the TCR CDR3. One entry per CDR3 protein results from TCRdb running MiXCR on the multiplex PCR reads. The data show about 520,000 distinct CDR3 sequences, around 20% seen once. Source material: blood. Receptors were obtained from a man younger than 35 with Graves' hyperthyroidism.

Concerning this clonotype itself: Given a much more abundant clone one base away, this may be a read error. The V call is TRBV6-2 or TRBV6-3, the J call TRBJ2-5; TRBD2 is a possible D gene (5 bases). The CDR3 is 14 residues long. With 0 bases removed from V and 4 bases from J, the gap between germline ends came to 9 bases. In germline, CDR1 is MNHEY, CDR2 SVGEGT. Written as DNA, the CDR3 is TGTGCCAGCAGTTACTCCGGGGTTCGAGAGACCCAGTACTTC. Its protein product is CASSYSGVRETQYF.

This clonotype was observed a few times. Given a much more abundant clone one base away, this may be a read error. The chain has TRBV12-3 or TRBV12-4 and TRBJ2-5; TRBD1 agrees at 10 bases. The CDR3 sequence is 15 residues long. CDR3 residues: CASSPTTGGQETKYF. The CDR3 DNA sequence: TGTGCCAGCAGTCCGACGACAGGGGGCCAAGAGACCAAGTACTTC.

This clonotype was counted between two and nine times. Mismatch with germline at one junction end may stem from a read error. The chain links TRBV5-1 to TRBJ2-2; 9 nucleotides agree with TRBD1. The germline gives CDR1 SGHRS, CDR2 YFSETQ. The CDR3 is made up of 15 amino acids. CDR3 sequence reads: CASRLDRGNTGELFF. CDR3 nucleotide sequence: TGCGCCAGCAGATTGGACAGGGGAAACACCGGGGAGCTGTTTTTT. Looking up the rest from reference TRBV5-1 and TRBJ2-2 gives the full variable domain: KAGVTQTPRYLIKTRGQQVTLSCSPISGHRSVSWYQQTPGQGLQFLFEYFSETQRNKGNFPGRFSGRQFSNSRSEMNVSTLELGDSALYLCASRLDRGNTGELFFGEGSRLTVL.

This clonotype was observed at least ten times. The CDR3 DNA reads as TGTGCCAGCAGTTTAGCGACCGGGGGCTATGGAAACACCATATATTTT. As protein: CASSLATGGYGNTIYF. The V and J genes are TRBV12-3 or TRBV12-4 and TRBJ1-3; D might be TRBD1 (6 bases). The V gene lost 0 bases and the J gene lost 3 bases, with 12 bases spanning the gap. This CDR3 is built from 16 residues.

The rearrangement links TRBV7-9 to TRBJ2-7; D might be TRBD1 (6 bases). Germline V CDR1 and CDR2: SEHNR, FQNEAQ (reference sequence). V lost 5 bases to trimming and J lost 3 bases, with 14 bases between them. This CDR3 region has 14 residues. In DNA, the CDR3 is TGTGCCAGCAGCCCCCTGGACAGTCACTACGAGCAGTACTTC. Its translation is CASSPLDSHYEQYF.

This clonotype has a count of ten or more. V and J are TRBV19 and TRBJ2-7; a weak D match, TRBD1 (6 bases). V was pared by 5 bases and J by 3 bases, with 17 bases between. The CDR3 is 15 residues long. In germline, CDR1 is LNHDA, CDR2 SQIVND (reference sequence). CDR3 protein: CASSVQSPGHYEQYF. CDR3 sequence (DNA): TGTGCCAGTAGTGTGCAATCCCCGGGACACTACGAGCAGTACTTC.

The chain uses TRBV30 and TRBJ2-5; D may be TRBD2 (6 bases). Trimming took off 1 base at V and 7 bases at J, with 16 bases between the two ends. There are 14 residues in the CDR3. Per germline, CDR1 GTSNPN and CDR2 SVGIG (reference sequence). In DNA form, the CDR3 reads TGTGCCTGGAGTGGAACAGGTCCCGGGGGGACCCAGTACTTC. It is translated as CAWSGTGPGGTQYF.

This clonotype was counted at least ten times. This chain uses TRBV7-9 with TRBJ2-7, with D maybe TRBD1 (7 bases). The CDR3 loop spans 12 amino acids. Germline V lookup: CDR1 SEHNR, CDR2 FQNEAQ (reference sequence). The ends were cut back, 8 bases at V and 5 bases at J, with 13 bases in the middle. CDR3 residues: CASGTAGNEQYF. For the CDR3, the DNA is TGTGCCAGCGGGACAGCGGGCAACGAGCAGTACTTC.

This clonotype occurred many times. This sequence joins TRBV12-3 or TRBV12-4 and TRBJ1-5; D is uncertain. The CDR3 consists of 15 residues. Trimming pared 3 bases from V and 9 bases from J, leaving 18 bases between. In nucleotides, the CDR3 is TGTGCCAGCAGTTTGTCCCCGCTCTCCCGATCGCCCCAGCATTTT. This encodes CASSLSPLSRSPQHF.

This clonotype was detected only a few times. The gene calls are TRBV12-3 or TRBV12-4 and TRBJ1-5; a possible D gene is TRBD1 (6 bases). The V end lost 3 bases, the J end lost 0 bases, and 15 bases lay between the germline ends. The CDR3 contains 17 residues. Written as DNA, the CDR3 is TGTGCCAGCAGTTTCCGGACAGCCCTTTATAGCAATCAGCCCCAGCATTTT. This codes for CASSFRTALYSNQPQHF.

This chain uses TRBV6-1 with TRBJ2-5; no reliable D call. The CDR3 extends over 16 amino acids. The V gene lost 1 base and the J gene lost 5 bases, with 17 bases spanning the gap. Germline V gives CDR1 MNHNS, CDR2 SASEGT. CDR3 amino acids: CASSEDASIFAETQYF. The CDR3 DNA reads as TGTGCCAGCAGTGAAGATGCCTCGATTTTTGCGGAGACCCAGTACTTC.

There are many counts of this clonotype. The rearrangement links TRBV12-3 or TRBV12-4 to TRBJ1-2, with D maybe TRBD1 (6 bases). Trimming took 3 bases from V and 8 from J, leaving 13 bases between them. This CDR3 comprises 13 residues. The DNA for the CDR3 is TGTGCCAGCAGTTTGGGGGGGGCGGGAGGCTACACCTTC. This translates into CASSLGGAGGYTF.

The chain is built from TRBV7-2 and TRBJ2-5, with TRBD2 matching over 7 bases. V gave up 3 bases and J gave up 0 bases; unmatched junction bases: 4. The CDR3 sequence is 15 residues long. Germline V lookup: CDR1 SGHTA, CDR2 FQGNSA. The CDR3: CASSFSGTNQETQYF. In DNA form, the CDR3 reads TGTGCCAGCAGCTTTTCCGGGACTAACCAAGAGACCCAGTACTTC.